In its sample, the clone carrying this T cell receptor beta chain was seen once. Its antigen is not known. One end of the junction fails to match germline, which may point to a read error. CDR1 is DFQATT, CDR2 SNEGSKA, per germline (reference sequence). CDR3 length: 14 amino acids. These data originate in a study of metastatic and nonmetastatic thyroid tumors. Study in general: Repertoires were compared across blood and tumor or nodule tissue from malignant and benign thyroid patients.

Patients were all untreated before their thyroid surgery. Per the authors' pipeline: CDR3 was compared across clinicopathological groups, and the resulting differences were used to build a distant-metastasis classifier for papillary thyroid cancer. TCRdb reanalyzed the PCR reads with MiXCR. These V and J calls rely on TCRdb rather than the paper's analysis. Among about 92,000 clones, 14% to 15% were seen once, and the ten largest hold 3.6%. Findings and caveats of the study: Within blood and tumor, benign nodules reportedly had significantly lower TCR beta diversity than malignant thyroid tumors did.

The receptor was derived from a female donor with papillary thyroid cancer or a benign thyroid nodule (not recorded which). Some clones in this sample may be carry-over from other donors' samples. Sequencing was done on a sample of blood. The chain joins TRBV20-1 to TRBJ1-1, with 8 bases aligning to TRBD1. CDR3 coding DNA: TGCAGTGCCATGGGGCACAGGGGGGGCACTGAAGCTCTCTTT. Residues: CSAMGHRGGTEALF.